This T cell receptor beta chain was sequenced during a study of T cell responses to AZD1222 COVID-19 vaccine. This CDR3 has 16 residues. From germline, CDR1 is MDHEN and CDR2 SYDVKM. Profiling relied on immunoSEQ multiplex PCR, and the TCRdb table lists in-frame clones only, not all of them. The table lists about 140,000 clones, approximately 90% of them singletons. The source of this sequence is an adult in good health. The chain is built from TRBV28 and TRBJ2-7; 8 bases agree with TRBD2. Sequencing used peripheral blood, obtained on day 0 of AZD1222 vaccination. The CDR3, as DNA: TGTGGCTCGGCCGAACTAGCGGCCCCCGTTACCTACGAGCAGTACTTC. Translated: CGSAELAAPVTYEQYF.